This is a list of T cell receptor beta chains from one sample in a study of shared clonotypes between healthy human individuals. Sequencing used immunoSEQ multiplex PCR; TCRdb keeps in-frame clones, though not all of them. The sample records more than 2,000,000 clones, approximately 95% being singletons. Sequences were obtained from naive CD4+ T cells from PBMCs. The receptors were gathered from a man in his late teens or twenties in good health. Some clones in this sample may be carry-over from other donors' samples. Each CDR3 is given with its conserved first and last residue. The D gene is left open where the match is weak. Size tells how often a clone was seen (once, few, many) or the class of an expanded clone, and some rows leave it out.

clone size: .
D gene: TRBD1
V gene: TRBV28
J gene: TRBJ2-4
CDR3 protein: CASSLTTGGTHF
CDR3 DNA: TGTGCCAGCAGCCTAACGACAGGGGGGACCCACTTC

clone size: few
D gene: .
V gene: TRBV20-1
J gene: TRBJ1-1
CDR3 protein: CSVSPNTEAFF
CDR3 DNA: TGCAGTGTGTCCCCAAACACTGAAGCTTTCTTT

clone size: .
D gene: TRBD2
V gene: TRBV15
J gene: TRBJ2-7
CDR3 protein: CATSSSGSSYEQYF
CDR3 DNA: TGTGCCACCAGCAGTAGCGGGAGTAGCTACGAGCAGTACTTC

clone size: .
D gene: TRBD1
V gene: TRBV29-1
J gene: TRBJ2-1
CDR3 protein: CSAGTDSYNEQFF
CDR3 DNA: TGCAGCGCAGGGACAGACTCCTACAATGAGCAGTTCTTC

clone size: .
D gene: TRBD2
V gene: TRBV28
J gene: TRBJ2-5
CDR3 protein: CASNSGLAGGVGETQYF
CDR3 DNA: TGTGCCAGCAACTCCGGACTAGCGGGAGGGGTAGGAGAGACCCAGTACTTC

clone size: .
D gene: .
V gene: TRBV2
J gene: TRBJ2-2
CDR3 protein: CASSGEENTGELFF
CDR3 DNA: TGTGCCAGCAGTGGGGAGGAGAACACCGGGGAGCTGTTTTTT

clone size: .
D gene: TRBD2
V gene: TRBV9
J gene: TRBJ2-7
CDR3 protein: CASSVASSGSHEQYF
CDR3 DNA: TGTGCCAGCAGCGTAGCGTCTAGCGGGAGCCACGAGCAGTACTTC

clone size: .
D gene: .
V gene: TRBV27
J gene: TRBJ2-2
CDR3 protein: CASRSLQGMAGELFF
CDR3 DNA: TGTGCCAGCAGATCGCTACAGGGAATGGCCGGGGAGCTGTTTTTT

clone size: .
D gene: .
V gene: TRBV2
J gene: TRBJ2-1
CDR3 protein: CASTIISEQFF
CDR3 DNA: TGTGCCAGCACTATTATCAGTGAGCAGTTCTTC

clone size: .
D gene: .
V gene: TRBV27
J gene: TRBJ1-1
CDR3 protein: CASSFRDKNTEAFF
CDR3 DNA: TGTGCCAGCAGTTTCCGGGACAAGAACACTGAAGCTTTCTTT

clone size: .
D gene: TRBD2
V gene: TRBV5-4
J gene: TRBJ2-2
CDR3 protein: CASSFRGLAGGNTGELFF
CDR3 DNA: TGTGCCAGCAGCTTTAGGGGACTAGCGGGAGGGAACACCGGGGAGCTGTTTTTT

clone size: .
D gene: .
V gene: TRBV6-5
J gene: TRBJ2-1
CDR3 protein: CASSSLVGGTYNEQFF
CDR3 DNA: TGTGCCAGCAGTTCTCTGGTCGGGGGAACCTACAATGAGCAGTTCTTC

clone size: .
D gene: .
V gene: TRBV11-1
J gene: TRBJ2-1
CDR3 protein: CASSPQTAKNEQFF
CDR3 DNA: TGTGCCAGCAGCCCCCAGACGGCCAAGAATGAGCAGTTCTTC

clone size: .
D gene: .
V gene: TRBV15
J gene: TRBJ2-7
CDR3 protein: CATSTSLPGSYEQYF
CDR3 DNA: TGTGCCACCAGCACGTCTCTTCCGGGGTCCTACGAGCAGTACTTC

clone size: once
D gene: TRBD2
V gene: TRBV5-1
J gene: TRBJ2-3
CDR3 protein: CASSVFPTSGITDTQYF
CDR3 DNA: TGCGCCAGCAGCGTATTTCCTACTAGCGGGATTACGGATACGCAGTATTTT

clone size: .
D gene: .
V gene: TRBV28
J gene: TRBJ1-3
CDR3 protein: CASRARGLGGNTIYF
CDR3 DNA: TGTGCCAGCAGGGCGAGGGGGTTGGGGGGAAACACCATATATTTT

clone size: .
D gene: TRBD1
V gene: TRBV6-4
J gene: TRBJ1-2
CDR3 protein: CASSRGQGPYGYTF
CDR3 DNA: TGTGCCAGCAGTAGGGGACAGGGGCCGTATGGCTACACCTTC

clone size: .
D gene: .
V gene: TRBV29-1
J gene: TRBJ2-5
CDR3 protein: CSVVGVSQETQYF
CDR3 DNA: TGCAGCGTTGTAGGGGTTTCCCAAGAGACCCAGTACTTC

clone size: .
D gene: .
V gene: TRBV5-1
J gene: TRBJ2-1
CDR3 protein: CASSADISSYNEQFF
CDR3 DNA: TGCGCCAGCAGCGCGGACATTAGCTCCTACAATGAGCAGTTCTTC

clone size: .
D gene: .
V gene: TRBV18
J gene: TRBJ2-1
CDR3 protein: CASSPRLGGYNEQFF
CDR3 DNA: TGTGCCAGCTCACCTCGACTAGGGGGATACAATGAGCAGTTCTTC

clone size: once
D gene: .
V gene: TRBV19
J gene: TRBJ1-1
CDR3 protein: CASSPPAYFRGTEAFF
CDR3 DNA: TGTGCCAGTAGTCCCCCTGCCTATTTCAGGGGCACTGAAGCTTTCTTT

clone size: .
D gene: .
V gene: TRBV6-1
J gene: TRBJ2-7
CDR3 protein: CASRLQSLLNEQYF
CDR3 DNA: TGTGCCAGCAGACTACAGTCCCTCTTAAACGAGCAGTACTTC